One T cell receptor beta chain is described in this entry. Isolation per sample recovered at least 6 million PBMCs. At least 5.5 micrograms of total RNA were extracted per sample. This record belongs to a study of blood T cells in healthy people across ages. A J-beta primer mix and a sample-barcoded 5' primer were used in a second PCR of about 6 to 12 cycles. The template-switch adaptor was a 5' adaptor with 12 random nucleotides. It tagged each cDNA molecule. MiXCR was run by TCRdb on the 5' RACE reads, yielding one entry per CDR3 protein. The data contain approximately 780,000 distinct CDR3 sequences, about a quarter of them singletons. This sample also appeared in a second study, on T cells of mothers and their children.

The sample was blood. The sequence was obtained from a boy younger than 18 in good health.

The CDR3, as DNA: TGCAGTGCTAGAGTCGGGCAGGTGAACATGAACACTGAAGCTTTCTTT. It specifies CSARVGQVNMNTEAFF. This chain joins TRBV20-1 and TRBJ1-1, with D uncertain. V lost 1 base and J 0 bases, leaving 15 bases between the germline ends. Germline-derived CDR1 and CDR2 are DFQATT and SNEGSKA (reference sequence). The CDR3 is 16 residues long.